Below are 27 T cell receptor beta chains sequenced from a single sample in a study of T-cell reconstitution after alpha-beta-depleted transplantation in children. The authors prepared the TCRbeta library with unique molecular identifiers. From the PCR reads, TCRdb called clonotypes with MiXCR, one entry per CDR3 protein. Of 200,000 to 250,000 distinct CDR3 sequences listed, 8.2% are singletons. The sequenced sample was PBMCs, mostly from graft donor cells, obtained 180 days after TCRalphabeta/CD19-depleted stem cell transplant. The receptors were sampled from a male patient aged 10 to 17 who had a stem cell transplant for acute lymphoblastic leukemia, so the T cells may come from the graft donor.

This clonotype turned up a few times. The rearrangement joins TRBV15 to TRBJ2-7; TRBD1 matches 8 bases. The CDR3 contains 15 residues. Germline V gene lookup returns CDR1 LNHNV and CDR2 YYDKDF (reference sequence). With 2 bases clipped from V and 3 bases from J, the junction kept 6 bases outside the gene matches. The CDR3 DNA is TGTGCCACCAGCAGATCCCGGACAGGGTACTACGAGCAGTACTTC. This sequence encodes CATSRSRTGYYEQYF.

This clonotype has at least ten counts. The V call is TRBV27, the J call TRBJ2-3; D unclear. This CDR3 has 14 amino acids. CDR1 MNHEY and CDR2 SMNVEV come from the germline V gene (reference sequence). V shed 3 bases and J shed 3 bases, with 10 bases lying between them. Here the CDR3 reads CASSFVWSTDTQYF. In DNA, the CDR3 is TGTGCCAGCAGTTTTGTCTGGTCGACAGATACGCAGTATTTT.

This clonotype was seen many times. The genes are TRBV9 and TRBJ2-1; 8 bases are shared with TRBD2. Germline V gene lookup returns CDR1 SGDLS and CDR2 YYNGEE. With 0 bases clipped from V and 3 bases from J, the junction kept 2 bases outside the gene matches. This CDR3 region has 15 residues. The CDR3: CASSVAGTSYNEQFF. The CDR3 nucleotides read TGTGCCAGCAGCGTAGCGGGGACTAGCTACAATGAGCAGTTCTTC.

This clonotype occurred many times. The CDR3 DNA is TGTGCCAGCAGTTTTCGGGCAGGGGGGAGAGGAAACACCATATATTTT. This codes for CASSFRAGGRGNTIYF. The chain joins TRBV28 to TRBJ1-3, with 7 nucleotides matching TRBD1. This CDR3 contains 16 residues. V lost 3 bases to trimming and J lost 4 bases; unmatched junction nucleotides: 9. Germline CDR1 is MDHEN and CDR2 is SYDVKM.

The chain couples TRBV7-6 to TRBJ2-1; possibly TRBD1 or TRBD2 for D (8 bases each). Per germline, CDR1 SGHVS and CDR2 FNYEAQ. The CDR3 length is 16 residues. V lost 5 bases to trimming and J lost 8 bases, with 22 bases between them. This CDR3 reads CASSPGAGGQADEQFF. The DNA for the CDR3 is TGTGCCAGCAGCCCCGGGGCGGGGGGACAGGCTGATGAGCAGTTCTTC.

This clonotype was counted many times. J is TRBJ1-6 and V is TRBV20-1, with D tentatively TRBD1 (5 bases). CDR1 is DFQATT and CDR2 is SNEGSKA in the germline V gene (reference sequence). The CDR3 is 14 residues long. CDR3 coding DNA: TGCTCCGCTAGAGGAGGGGAACTTTACTCACCCCTCCACTTT. It codes for CSARGGELYSPLHF.

In the case of this clonotype: A much larger clonotype is one base distant, so this may be a read error. The V gene is TRBV20-1, the J gene TRBJ2-7, with D possibly being TRBD2 (6 bases). Trimming took off 7 bases at V and 2 bases at J, with 30 bases between the two ends. Per the germline V gene, CDR1 is DFQATT and CDR2 is SNEGSKA (reference sequence). This CDR3 has 18 amino acids. CDR3 protein: CSVIDRPPRLVRTYEQYF. CDR3 nucleotides: TGCAGTGTCATAGATAGACCACCCCGACTAGTTCGGACCTACGAGCAGTACTTC.

This clonotype was picked up many times. The chain employs TRBV7-2 and TRBJ1-5, with 8 bases that match TRBD1. Germline V CDR1 and CDR2: SGHTA, FQGNSA. The CDR3 totals 15 residues. Trimming cost V 4 bases and J 0 bases; bases outside gene matches: 2. Here the CDR3 DNA reads TGTGCCAGCAGCTCGGGACAGGCTAGCAATCAGCCCCAGCATTTT. It yields the protein CASSSGQASNQPQHF.

This chain connects TRBV5-1 to TRBJ2-5; possibly TRBD2 for D (5 bases). The CDR3 has 14 residues. Per the germline V gene, CDR1 is SGHRS and CDR2 is YFSETQ. V dropped 0 bases and J dropped 1 base, with 7 bases sitting between them. The CDR3 nucleotides are TGCGCCAGCAGCTTGGAGGACTCCCAAGAGACCCAGTACTTC. Translation gives CASSLEDSQETQYF.

This clonotype was recorded many times. The rearrangement joins TRBV29-1 to TRBJ1-2; D is possibly TRBD1 (5 bases). The CDR3 is 13 residues long. Trimming left V 0 bases short and J 6 bases short, with 11 bases between. Germline CDR1 and CDR2: SQVTM and ANQGSEA. The CDR3 protein is CSVEEVTEDGYTF. In nucleotides, the CDR3 is TGCAGCGTTGAAGAGGTGACAGAGGATGGCTACACCTTC.

This clonotype turned up a few times. The chain combines TRBV6-5 with TRBJ2-2, with 16 bases matching TRBD2. The trim removed 4 bases at V and 5 bases at J, leaving 10 bases unmatched. This CDR3 contains 19 residues. Looked up from germline, CDR1 is MNHEY and CDR2 is SVGAGI. As DNA, the CDR3 is TGTGCCAGCAGTTCAGAGGGACTAGCGGGAGGGCCGTGGACCGGGGAGCTGTTTTTT. Translating it yields CASSSEGLAGGPWTGELFF.

This clonotype has ten or more counts. V is TRBV10-3 and J is TRBJ2-7; perhaps TRBD1 as D (6 bases). Trimming took 4 bases from V and 2 from J, leaving 15 bases between them. Germline lookup yields CDR1 ENHRY and CDR2 SYGVKD. The CDR3 is 15 amino acids. CDR3 DNA sequence: TGTGCCATCAGTGGCGGGCAGGGGATTCCCTACGAGCAGTACTTC. Its protein is CAISGGQGIPYEQYF.

This clonotype was counted many times. This sequence joins TRBV6-2 or TRBV6-3 and TRBJ1-1, with TRBD1 matching 7 bases. Germline V gene sequence: CDR1 MNHEY, CDR2 SVGEGT. Trimming at V came to 4 bases and at J to 1 base, leaving 18 bases not matched to a gene. The CDR3 spans 19 residues. DNA of the CDR3: TGTGCCAGCAGTTCTGGTGCCTTCCTGAAGGACAGGCCGAACACTGAAGCTTTCTTT. Amino acid sequence: CASSSGAFLKDRPNTEAFF.

J is TRBJ2-4 and V is TRBV19; D ambiguous. The CDR3 is 12 amino acids. Deletions cut 7 bases from V and 2 bases from J, with 6 bases between. CDR1 and CDR2 (germline): LNHDA, SQIVND (reference sequence). CDR3 sequence reads: CASIRPKNIQYF. CDR3 in DNA: TGTGCCAGTATCAGACCCAAAAACATTCAGTACTTC.

This clonotype has at least ten counts. The chain links TRBV5-1 to TRBJ1-3; no reliable D call. The CDR3 loop spans 14 amino acids. Trimming left V 4 bases short and J 0 bases short, with 8 bases between. Per germline, CDR1 SGHRS and CDR2 YFSETQ. The CDR3 loop is CASSRGSSGNTIYF. The CDR3 region has the DNA TGCGCCAGCAGCCGGGGAAGCTCTGGAAACACCATATATTTT.

This clonotype came up many times. The chain couples TRBV6-1 to TRBJ2-7; D is perhaps TRBD1 (7 bases). Trimming pared 4 bases from V and 4 bases from J, leaving 17 bases between. From germline, CDR1 is MNHNS and CDR2 SASEGT. This CDR3 spans 15 amino acids. The CDR3 loop reads CASSVRGAGEYEQYF. CDR3 bases: TGTGCCAGCAGTGTCAGGGGGGCAGGGGAGTACGAGCAGTACTTC.

Details on this clonotype: Possible read error: a much larger clone is one base away. The chain recombines TRBV29-1 with TRBJ1-1, with D maybe TRBD1 (5 bases). Per the germline V gene, CDR1 is SQVTM and CDR2 is ANQGSEA. The CDR3 length is 15 residues. Trimming removed 5 bases from V and 2 bases from J, with 18 bases in between. The CDR3, as DNA: TGCAGCGTTCGCGGGACGCGGCAGGGAAACACTGAAGCTTTCTTT. Translating gives CSVRGTRQGNTEAFF.

The table lists this clonotype with many counts. The rearrangement uses TRBV5-6 and TRBJ2-5, with 10 bases that match TRBD2. The CDR3 extends over 13 amino acids. J was trimmed by 4 bases and V by 4 bases; bases with no gene match: 1. Per the germline V gene, CDR1 is SGHDT and CDR2 is YYEEEE. For the CDR3, the DNA is TGTGCCAGCAGCCCTAGCGGGAGAGAGACCCAGTACTTC. It yields the protein CASSPSGRETQYF.

This clonotype was recorded at least ten times. The V gene is TRBV11-2, the J gene TRBJ1-1; TRBD1 matches at 7 bases. V was pared by 5 bases and J by 0 bases, with 6 bases of the junction left unmatched. CDR3 length: 15 residues. Germline CDR1 SGHAT, CDR2 FQNNGV. The DNA for the CDR3 is TGTGCCAGCAGCCTCCGACAGGGAGTGAACACTGAAGCTTTCTTT. Protein product: CASSLRQGVNTEAFF.

This clonotype has a count of ten or more. The chain's CDR3 is CASSYGVTGELFF. CDR3 DNA sequence: TGTGCCAGCAGTTACGGAGTTACCGGGGAGCTGTTTTTT. The chain combines TRBV6-5 with TRBJ2-2; no reliable D call. CDR1 and CDR2 from the germline V gene are MNHEY and SVGAGI. V gave up 2 bases and J gave up 5 bases, with 6 bases separating them. This CDR3 comprises 13 residues.

This clonotype was found many times. The chain carries TRBV2 and TRBJ2-1, with D hard to call. CDR3 size: 12 residues. Looked up from germline, CDR1 is SNHLY and CDR2 is FYNNEI. The ends were cut back, 11 bases at V and 3 bases at J, with 11 bases in the middle. Written as DNA, the CDR3 is TGTGCCCTCGTGGGCGGCTACAATGAGCAGTTCTTC. Encoded protein: CALVGGYNEQFF.

At least ten counts were recorded for this clonotype. The chain uses TRBV5-6 and TRBJ2-2; no firm D call. Germline CDR1 is SGHDT and CDR2 is YYEEEE. Trimming cost V 2 bases and J 8 bases, with 16 bases left between them. This CDR3 region has 15 residues. DNA for the CDR3: TGTGCCAGCAGCTTTTCGAGACCGAATTGGGGGGAGCTGTTTTTT. Translating it yields CASSFSRPNWGELFF.

This clonotype was seen ten or more times. This sequence joins TRBV12-3 or TRBV12-4 and TRBJ2-1; D possibly corresponds to TRBD2 (5 bases). The ends were cut back, 2 bases at V and 8 bases at J, with 7 bases in the middle. This CDR3 spans 12 amino acids. In nucleotides, the CDR3 is TGTGCCAGCAGTTTATCGGGGTATGAGCAGTTCTTC. Its translation is CASSLSGYEQFF.

This clonotype occurred many times. The V gene is TRBV7-9, the J gene TRBJ1-6, with a weak D call TRBD1 (6 bases). The CDR3 runs 15 residues. Germline V lookup: CDR1 SEHNR, CDR2 FQNEAQ (reference sequence). V dropped 4 bases and J dropped 0 bases, with 7 bases sitting between them. CDR3 in DNA: TGTGCCAGCAGCTGGACAGTCTCCTATAATTCACCCCTCCACTTT. Translated: CASSWTVSYNSPLHF.

This clonotype was counted many times. The V gene is TRBV7-3, the J gene TRBJ1-2, with 8 bases fitting TRBD1. Germline values: CDR1 SGHTA, CDR2 FQGTGA. Germline trimming cut 5 bases from V and 5 bases from J; bases unmatched to any gene: 7. The CDR3 loop spans 14 amino acids. CDR3 DNA sequence: TGTGCCAGCAGCCCAGGGACAGGAACATATGGCTACACCTTC. It specifies CASSPGTGTYGYTF.

This clonotype has ten or more counts. The V and J genes are TRBV10-2 and TRBJ1-1; D unresolved. V lost 4 bases, J lost 4 bases, and 13 bases lay in between. Germline assignment: CDR1 WSHSY and CDR2 SAAADI. CDR3 length: 14 amino acids. The CDR3 DNA sequence: TGCGCCAGCAGTGGGAGACGGATACCCACTGAAGCTTTCTTT. This gives the protein CASSGRRIPTEAFF.

This clonotype was found many times. The J gene is TRBJ2-1, the V gene TRBV9; unclear D gene. Trimming cost V 4 bases and J 8 bases, with 10 bases left between them. The CDR3 extends over 12 amino acids. In germline, CDR1 is SGDLS, CDR2 YYNGEE. This CDR3 is CASSPREYEQFF. The CDR3 nucleotides read TGTGCCAGCAGCCCTCGAGAGTATGAGCAGTTCTTC.